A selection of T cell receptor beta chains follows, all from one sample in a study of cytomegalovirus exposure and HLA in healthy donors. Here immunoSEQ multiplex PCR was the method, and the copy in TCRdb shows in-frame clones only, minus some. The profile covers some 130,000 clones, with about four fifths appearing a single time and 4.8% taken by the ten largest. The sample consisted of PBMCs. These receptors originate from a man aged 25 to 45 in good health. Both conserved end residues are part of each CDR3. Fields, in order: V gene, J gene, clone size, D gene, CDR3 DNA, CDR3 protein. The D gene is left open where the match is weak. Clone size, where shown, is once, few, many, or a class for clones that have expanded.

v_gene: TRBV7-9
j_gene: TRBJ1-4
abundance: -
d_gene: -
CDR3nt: TGTGCCAGCAGCCGGTGGGGCCGAGAGGAAAAACTGTTTTTT
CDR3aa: CASSRWGREEKLFF

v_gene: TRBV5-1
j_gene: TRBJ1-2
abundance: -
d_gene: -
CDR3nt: TGCGCCAGCTGTCAGGGGCCGAAGGGCTACACCTTC
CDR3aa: CASCQGPKGYTF

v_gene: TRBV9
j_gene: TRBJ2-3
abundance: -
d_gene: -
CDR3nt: TGTGCCAGCAGCCCGTTGATTGCGGATACGCAGTATTTT
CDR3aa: CASSPLIADTQYF

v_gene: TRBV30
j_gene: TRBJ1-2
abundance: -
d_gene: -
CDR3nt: TGTGCCTGGAGTGTGGGAGGGACGGGTTCCTATGGCTACACCTTC
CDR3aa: CAWSVGGTGSYGYTF

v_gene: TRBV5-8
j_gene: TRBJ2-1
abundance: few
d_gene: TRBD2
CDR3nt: TGTGCCAGCAGCGGCCAGGGGGGACTAGCGGAGCTCAATGAGCAGTTCTTC
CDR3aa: CASSGQGGLAELNEQFF

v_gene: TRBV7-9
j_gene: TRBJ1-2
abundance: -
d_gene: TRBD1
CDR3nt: TGTGCCAGCAGCTTAGCCTTGACAGGGGGGAATGGCTACACCTTC
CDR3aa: CASSLALTGGNGYTF

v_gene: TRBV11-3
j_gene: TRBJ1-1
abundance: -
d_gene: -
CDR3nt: TGTGCCAGCAGCTCCGCGGGGGGGGCGGCTGAAGCTTTCTTT
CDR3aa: CASSSAGGAAEAFF

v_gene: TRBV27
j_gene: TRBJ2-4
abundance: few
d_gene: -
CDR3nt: TGTGCCAGCAGTTTCGTCCCCGAGGCCAAAAACATTCAGTACTTC
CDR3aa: CASSFVPEAKNIQYF

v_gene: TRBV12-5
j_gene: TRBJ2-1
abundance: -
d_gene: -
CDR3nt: TGTGCTAGTGGCGGGAGTGAGCAGTTCTTC
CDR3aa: CASGGSEQFF

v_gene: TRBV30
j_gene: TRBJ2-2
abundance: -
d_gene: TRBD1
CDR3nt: TGTGCCTGGAAAGAGGGGGCGCCCGGGGAGCTGTTTTTT
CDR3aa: CAWKEGAPGELFF

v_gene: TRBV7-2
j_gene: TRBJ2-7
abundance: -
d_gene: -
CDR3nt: TGTGCCAGCAGCTTAGATCTGCGACTTCCCTACGAGCAGTACTTC
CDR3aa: CASSLDLRLPYEQYF

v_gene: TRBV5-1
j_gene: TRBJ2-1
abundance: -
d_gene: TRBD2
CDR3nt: TGCGCCAGCAGCTTGGTCCTAGCGGGAGTAACGTACAATGAGCAGTTCTTC
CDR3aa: CASSLVLAGVTYNEQFF

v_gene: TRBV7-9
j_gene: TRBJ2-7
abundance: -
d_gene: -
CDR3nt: TGTGCCAGCAGCTTAGGTCTAGACGAGCAGTACTTC
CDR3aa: CASSLGLDEQYF

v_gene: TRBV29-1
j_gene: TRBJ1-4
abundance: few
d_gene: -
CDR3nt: TGCAGCGTTGCTGGTGCAGGCGCTCGGGAAAAACTGTTTTTT
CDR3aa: CSVAGAGAREKLFF